The 18 T cell receptor beta chains below come from one sample, sequenced in a study of T cell responses to AZD1222 COVID-19 vaccine (TCRdb year 2021). The time point label, as the study defines it: about 28 days (+/-7) after the second vaccine dose. Libraries were constructed by the immunoSEQ multiplex PCR assay. TCRdb's version of the immuneACCESS table is confined to in-frame rearrangements and falls short of the full clone set. An unresolved V gene accounts for under half of the shortfall where checked; the remainder is of unknown origin. The table for this sample lists tens of thousands of clones; 92% of them were counted only once. 4% to 5.5% of the sample goes to the ten largest clones. This sample comprised peripheral blood, obtained 28 days after the second AZD1222 dose. These TCRs come from an adult who received the AZD1222 COVID-19 vaccine.

The chain joins TRBV19 to TRBJ2-7; either TRBD1 or TRBD2 may fit D (5 bases each). V was shortened by 7 bases and J by 3 bases, with 16 bases between the two germline ends. The CDR3 has 14 amino acids. Germline-derived CDR1 and CDR2 are LNHDA and SQIVND (reference sequence). CDR3 in amino acids: CASKARDRHYEQYF. The CDR3 DNA reads as TGTGCCAGTAAGGCCCGGGACCGCCACTACGAGCAGTACTTC.

V gene TRBV7-9 combines with J gene TRBJ1-6; 7 positions agree with TRBD1. The CDR3 is made up of 16 amino acids. With 4 bases clipped from V and 7 bases from J, the junction kept 10 bases outside the gene matches. Germline V lookup: CDR1 SEHNR, CDR2 FQNEAQ (reference sequence). The CDR3 DNA follows: TGTGCCAGCAGCTCGAAGGCCCGGGACAGCAATTCACCCCTCCACTTT. Translated, it gives CASSSKARDSNSPLHF.

This chain uses TRBV6-5 with TRBJ2-7; D perhaps matches TRBD1 (5 bases). The CDR3 runs 13 residues. Germline V gene data show CDR1 as MNHEY and CDR2 as SVGAGI. V was trimmed by 6 bases and J by 5 bases, leaving 14 bases between them. CDR3 in amino acids: CASRQQASHEQYF. The CDR3 DNA sequence: TGTGCCAGCAGACAACAGGCGTCCCACGAGCAGTACTTC.

The CDR3 loop is CASSQDFTSGGYEQYF. The CDR3, as DNA: TGTGCCAGCAGCCAAGATTTCACTAGCGGGGGGTACGAGCAGTACTTC. The gene calls are TRBV3-1 (or the pseudogene TRBV3-2) and TRBJ2-7; 12 bases agree with TRBD2. The length of the CDR3 is 16 residues. The V segment lost 0 bases and the J segment 4 bases; nucleotides outside the gene matches: 4. The V gene's germline CDR1 is LGHDT and CDR2 YNNKEL (reference sequence).

This chain uses TRBV7-9 with TRBJ2-3; the D gene is possibly TRBD1 (5 bases). Germline V gives CDR1 SEHNR, CDR2 FQNEAQ (reference sequence). This CDR3 contains 14 residues. V lost 2 bases to trimming and J lost 5 bases, with 11 bases between them. CDR3 nucleotides: TGTGCCAGCAGCTTACAGGGCCTCGGAGATACGCAGTATTTT. Amino acids: CASSLQGLGDTQYF.

The chain has TRBV11-2 and TRBJ2-7; tentatively, D is TRBD2 (6 bases). The CDR3 has 10 amino acids. Germline values: CDR1 SGHAT, CDR2 FQNNGV. V was clipped by 8 bases and J by 5 bases, with 7 bases between them. The CDR3 here is CASAGNEQYF. The CDR3 nucleotides are TGTGCCAGCGCGGGAAACGAGCAGTACTTC.

This chain uses TRBV27 with TRBJ1-4, with D hard to call. V lost 8 bases and J 3 bases, leaving 16 bases between the germline ends. CDR1 and CDR2 from the germline V gene are MNHEY and SMNVEV (reference sequence). There are 15 residues in the CDR3. CDR3 nucleotides: TGTGCCAGCGCGGCCAGGTTACTGGCTAATGAAAAACTGTTTTTT. It is translated as CASAARLLANEKLFF.

The chain couples TRBV4-3 to TRBJ2-2; D gene uncertain. V lost 5 bases, J lost 4 bases, and 11 bases lay in between. This CDR3 is 14 amino acids long. Germline V gives CDR1 LGHNA, CDR2 YSLEER. As DNA, the CDR3 is TGCGCCAGCAGCTCCCGACCGACCACCGGGGAGCTGTTTTTT. Residues: CASSSRPTTGELFF.

The CDR3 sequence is CASSFVAGARTDTQYF. As DNA, the CDR3 is TGTGCCAGCAGCTTCGTAGCGGGAGCCCGCACAGATACGCAGTATTTT. This chain connects TRBV7-3 to TRBJ2-3, with 9 bases matching TRBD2. Germline V gene sequence: CDR1 SGHTA, CDR2 FQGTGA. The trim removed 3 bases at V and 1 base at J, leaving 5 bases unmatched. The CDR3 consists of 16 residues.

In the case of this clone: The sample has other DNA sequences that encode this CDR3 too. The V call is TRBV18, the J call TRBJ1-1; the D is unclear. Germline V CDR1 and CDR2: KGHSH, LQKENI. The CDR3 sequence is 14 residues long. V lost 3 bases and J 1 base, leaving 9 bases between the germline ends. The DNA of the CDR3 is TGTGCCAGCTCACCCCCCGGGAGGAACACTGAAGCTTTCTTT. This sequence encodes CASSPPGRNTEAFF.

This clone appeared once. This chain joins TRBV7-9 and TRBJ1-2; unclear D gene. CDR3 length: 15 residues. Germline V CDR1 and CDR2: SEHNR, FQNEAQ (reference sequence). The ends were cut back, 1 base at V and 4 bases at J, with 13 bases in the middle. This CDR3 reads CASSLDHSVSYGYTF. CDR3 nucleotide sequence: TGTGCCAGCAGCTTAGACCACAGCGTAAGCTATGGCTACACCTTC.

The chain has TRBV2 and TRBJ2-2, with D tentatively TRBD2 (5 bases). Germline loops: CDR1 SNHLY, CDR2 FYNNEI. V was trimmed by 4 bases and J by 8 bases, leaving 5 bases between them. This CDR3 has 11 residues. CDR3 nucleotide sequence: TGTGCCAGCAGTGGAGGGGGGGAGCTGTTTTTT. This translates into CASSGGGELFF.

A single count supports this clone. This chain links TRBV19 with TRBJ2-1; 7 bases map to TRBD2. CDR1 is LNHDA and CDR2 is SQIVND in the germline V gene (reference sequence). The ends lost 1 base at V and 2 bases at J; junction bases unmatched: 2. The CDR3 covers 15 residues. For the CDR3, the DNA is TGTGCCAGTAGTATAGTCCTAGCGGCCTACAATGAGCAGTTCTTC. This gives the protein CASSIVLAAYNEQFF.

J is TRBJ2-1 and V is TRBV14; D is unclear. CDR3 length: 15 amino acids. V was pared by 1 base and J by 3 bases, with 10 bases between. CDR1 and CDR2 from the germline V gene are SGHDN and FVKESK. The CDR3 sequence: CASSQGTQNYNEQFF. The DNA of the CDR3 is TGTGCCAGCAGCCAAGGTACACAAAACTACAATGAGCAGTTCTTC.

The V gene is TRBV11-2, the J gene TRBJ2-7; the match to TRBD2 covers 9 bases. Looked up from germline, CDR1 is SGHAT and CDR2 is FQNNGV. With 0 bases clipped from V and 2 bases from J, the junction kept 5 bases outside the gene matches. The CDR3 consists of 16 residues. CDR3 in DNA: TGTGCCAGCAGCTTAGATACGGCTAGCGGGACCTACGAGCAGTACTTC. It yields the protein CASSLDTASGTYEQYF.

This chain uses TRBV6-1 with TRBJ2-1; 7 nucleotides line up with TRBD2. Germline loops: CDR1 MNHNS, CDR2 SASEGT. CDR3 length: 16 residues. Trimming at V came to 4 bases and at J to 0 bases, leaving 6 bases not matched to a gene. The CDR3 loop is CASSGRLASSYNEQFF. The CDR3 bases are TGTGCCAGCAGTGGTAGACTAGCTAGCTCCTACAATGAGCAGTTCTTC.

This chain links TRBV30 with TRBJ1-2; 7 bases are shared with TRBD1. Unmatched junction bases numbered 8, after V lost 3 bases and J lost 4 bases. Germline assignment: CDR1 GTSNPN and CDR2 SVGIG (reference sequence). CDR3 length: 14 residues. CDR3 region: CAWRQGSSSYGYTF. CDR3 bases: TGTGCCTGGAGACAGGGGAGTAGTAGCTATGGCTACACCTTC.

V and J are TRBV21-1 and TRBJ2-2. TRBV21-1 has pseudogene status. This CDR3 is 9 amino acids long. This CDR3 reads CARKSELFF. CDR3 sequence (DNA): TGTGCCCGAAAATCGGAGCTGTTTTTT.